This TCR beta chain is from a study of cytomegalovirus exposure and HLA in healthy donors. Regarding the study as a whole: It was found in a later analysis that first-cohort TCR clusters tended to co-occur in the 130 or so validation repertoires. Listed as cytomegalovirus-associated were over 150 TCR beta chains. Rare TCR sequences dominated, though some public TCRs recurred in many donors.

Sequencing was performed with immunoSEQ multiplex PCR; in TCRdb, only in-frame clones are kept and a portion is missing. The sample lists about 200,000 clones; about 81% were seen once. Remarks on this clone: The target antigen is unknown.

Separation from the approximately 690-subject first cohort characterized the roughly 130-subject validation cohort, to which the donors belonged. CDR1 SGHAT and CDR2 FQDESV come from the germline V gene (reference sequence). This CDR3 contains 14 residues. Trimming took 5 bases from V and 5 from J, leaving 16 bases between them. The origin of this receptor is a woman aged 25 to 39 in good health and CMV-seronegative. Sequenced input: PBMCs. This chain links TRBV11-1 with TRBJ2-7, with a tentative D call TRBD2 (7 bases). As DNA, the CDR3 is TGTGCCAGCAGCCGAGGCCCGGGGGGCCACGAGCAGTACTTC. The encoded protein is CASSRGPGGHEQYF. The full variable domain, with the rest looked up from reference TRBV11-1 and TRBJ2-7, is EAEVAQSPRYKITEKSQAVAFWCDPISGHATLYWYRQILGQGPELLVQFQDESVVDDSQLPKDRFSAERLKGVDSTLKIQPAELGDSAMYLCASSRGPGGHEQYFGPGTRLTVT.